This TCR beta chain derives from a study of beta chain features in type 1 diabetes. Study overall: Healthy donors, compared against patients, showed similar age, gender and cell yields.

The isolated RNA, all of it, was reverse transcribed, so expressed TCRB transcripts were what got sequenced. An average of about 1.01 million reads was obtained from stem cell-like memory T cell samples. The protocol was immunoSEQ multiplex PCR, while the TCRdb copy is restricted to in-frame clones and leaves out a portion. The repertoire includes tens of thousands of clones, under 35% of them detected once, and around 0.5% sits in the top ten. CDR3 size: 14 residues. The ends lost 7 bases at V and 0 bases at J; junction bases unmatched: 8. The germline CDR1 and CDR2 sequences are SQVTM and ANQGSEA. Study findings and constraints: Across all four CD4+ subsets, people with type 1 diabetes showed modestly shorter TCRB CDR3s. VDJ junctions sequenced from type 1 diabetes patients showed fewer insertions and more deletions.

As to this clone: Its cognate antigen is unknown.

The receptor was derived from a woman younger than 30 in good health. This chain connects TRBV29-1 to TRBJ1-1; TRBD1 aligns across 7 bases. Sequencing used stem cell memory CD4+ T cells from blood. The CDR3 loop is CSARQGNVNTEAFF. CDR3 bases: TGCAGCGCCCGACAGGGCAACGTGAACACTGAAGCTTTCTTT. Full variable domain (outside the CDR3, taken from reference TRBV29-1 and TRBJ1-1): SAVISQKPSRDICQRGTSLTIQCQVDSQVTMMFWYRQQPGQSLTLIATANQGSEATYESGFVIDKFPISRPNLTFSTLTVSNMSPEDSSIYLCSARQGNVNTEAFFGQGTRLTVV.